This TCR beta chain was sequenced in a study of blood T cell repertoires in COVID-19. Using immunoSEQ multiplex PCR, the repertoire was profiled, and TCRdb retains in-frame clones only, with some absent. The sample includes approximately 390,000 clones, nearly 90% seen only once; the top ten take approximately 2%. V was clipped by 7 bases and J by 7 bases; unmatched bases: 12. Per germline, CDR1 MNHEY and CDR2 SVGAGI. The CDR3 has 15 amino acids. Those enrolled, adults aged about 18 to 89 years, came from 20 to 25 US areas. This chain connects TRBV6-5 to TRBJ1-5; 8 positions match TRBD1. The specimen sequenced was PBMCs or T cells enriched from blood (not recorded which). The receptor's source is a woman in her thirties or forties with acute COVID-19. DNA for the CDR3: TGTGCCAGCAATTCCTGGCAGGGGGCGATACAGCCCCAGCATTTT. It codes for CASNSWQGAIQPQHF.